This TCR beta chain was recovered during a study of T cell repertoires in cytomegalovirus infection. Whole-study context: Matching HLA type and CMV infection were both indicated by public TCR beta signatures.

V trimming: 0 bases; J trimming: 3 bases; junction bases outside the gene matches: 14. This CDR3 region has 19 residues. The V gene's germline CDR1 is SGHTA and CDR2 FQGNSA. The study, taken as a whole, reports: Ex vivo, HLA-C-restricted CMV-specific TCR beta clonotypes prevailed over the rest of the response.

As regards this clonotype: Antigen unknown.

TCRdb processed the reads anew with MiXCR; each CDR3 protein has one entry. The table has more than 40,000 distinct CDR3 sequences, around 23% seen once. The receptor comes from a human donor in good health (CMV status not recorded). Some clones in this sample may be carry-over from other donors' samples. The sequencing here drew on CD8+ T cells from cultured PBMCs, taken from culture after CMV antigen stimulation. The J gene is TRBJ2-5, the V gene TRBV7-2; 9 bases line up with TRBD2. CDR3 in DNA: TGTGCCAGCAGCTTAGCCCAAAGGCTAGCGGGGCCCAGGGAAGAGACCCAGTACTTC. Translation: CASSLAQRLAGPREETQYF.